This T cell receptor beta chain was identified in a study of beta chain features in type 1 diabetes (dated by TCRdb to 2016 to 2018). Concerning the study at large: Mean age, gender distribution, total cell number and subset yield did not differ between patients and healthy donors. The study compared TCRB repertoires of sorted circulating CD4+ T cell subsets between recently diagnosed type 1 diabetes patients and matched healthy donors. A total of roughly 100 million sorted cells were examined across all samples, and RNA yield correlated strongly with the number of cells per subset. Regulatory and stem cell-like memory subsets were isolated from only 8 patients and about eight healthy donors, whereas naive and central memory subsets came from all 30 or so donors.

Each donor gave one peripheral blood draw, averaging approximately 0.12 L, which was collected into heparinised tubes. Using a panel that included CD45RO, CCR7, CD25, CD127, CD95 and CD27, naive, central memory, regulatory and stem cell-like memory CD4+ T cells were sorted on a BD FACSAria II. Purity was above 95% for every sorted population. PBMCs were separated immediately by Lymphoprep density gradient centrifugation and were stained directly, without being cultured. To minimize batch effects, samples were stained and sorted in pairs, one healthy donor with one patient per experiment. Broader findings and caveats from the paper: Naive, central memory and regulatory TCRB repertoires appeared more similar among patients than among healthy donors. Shorter templates might be favored by PCR, yet because patient and control samples were amplified and corrected together, any such skew would affect both groups equally. Because cDNA was sequenced instead of genomic DNA, activated cells with high expression could be over-represented, although the groups did not differ in activation or CD3 levels. Fewer insertions and more nucleotide deletions at VDJ recombination sites were observed in patients with type 1 diabetes, implying thymic rearrangement abnormalities. In all four CD4+ subsets, TCRB CDR3 length was moderately but significantly shorter in type 1 diabetes patients. Because small numbers of individuals were included in the HLA sub-analyses, any influence of HLA type on TCRB rearrangement was left unresolved.

The High Capacity cDNA Reverse Transcription Kit was used to reverse transcribe all of the isolated RNA, meaning that expressed TCRB transcripts were what got sequenced. Naive, central memory and regulatory T cell samples underwent deep immunoSEQ sequencing, averaging about 3.57 million total reads per sample. Sorted cells were lysed in RLT buffer and RNA was extracted with DNase-treated RNeasy Micro or Mini kits, depending on cell number. Each cell subset was processed separately to prevent cross-contamination, with patient and healthy donor samples processed together. TCRB sequences were amplified from cDNA with the immunoSEQ multiplex PCR, producing 87-bp fragments spanning the CDR3 region. Sequencing of the amplicons was done on the Illumina HiSeq platform. Per the authors' processing: Synthetic template baselines were used to correct PCR bias computationally, reads within Hamming distance 2 were collapsed together, and singletons that could not be merged were discarded. Reads were aligned against IMGT so that V, D and J genes, CDR3 length and insertions or deletions at six rearrangement sites could be assigned. Within each subset, clonotype counts were normalized to sorted cell number, after which true diversity and Gini coefficients were computed with the tcR R package. Repertoire sharing was quantified using the overlap coefficient calculated on TCRB nucleotide sequences. Out-of-frame TCRB sequences from naive cells were analyzed as a proxy for the pre-selection repertoire. Imported from immuneACCESS, the table was reduced by TCRdb to in-frame sequences with V and J called. These copies leave out some clones; in studies compared against another copy, an unresolved V gene accounts for under half, and the cause of the remainder is not known. V and J calls and clone size are copied from that table; D and trimming were computed from the DNA. Here the sample has roughly 400,000 clones; roughly 14% occur a single time. The top ten clonotypes cover roughly 0.038% of the sample.

According to the germline V gene, CDR1 reads SGHVS and CDR2 reads FQNEAQ. The CDR3 sequence holds 15 residues, the cysteine and phenylalanine included. Only the CDR3 region is kept as DNA, spanning 45 bases read in frame from base 1. The junction carries 4 bases between V and J, which are trimmed by 1 base and 0 bases respectively. This clone has only a few counts. Its antigen is unknown. No clone much larger than this one lies a single base away; base qualities are absent. The chain links TRBV7-8 with TRBJ2-6, with the D gene too uncertain to name. The sequenced material came from naive CD4+ T cells from blood. The cell subset or site label, read with the paper, signifies: true naive CD4+ T cells. The receptor was derived from a man between 25 and 39 years old in good health. In nucleotide form, the sequence is TGTGCCAGCAGCTTAGTAATCTCTGGGGCCAACGTCCTGACTTTC. This is translated as CASSLVISGANVLTF.